This T cell receptor beta chain was captured in a study of cytomegalovirus exposure and HLA in healthy donors. Points on this clone: Its antigen is not identified.

Primers included in the PCR were 60 Vbeta and 13 Jbeta primers. Method: immunoSEQ multiplex PCR; TCRdb's copy keeps in-frame clones and lacks some. The table has more than 200,000 clones, about three quarters seen once. Study results and caveats: Later genetic work tied a missense DCLRE1C variant to beta-chain V and J trimming. The likely origin of a cluster of highly shared sequence variants was a sequencing artifact.

With 4 bases clipped from V and 4 bases from J, the junction kept 5 bases outside the gene matches. This CDR3 comprises 14 residues. The V gene's germline CDR1 is LNHDA and CDR2 SQIVND (reference sequence). The chain carries TRBV19 and TRBJ2-7, with 9 bases lining up with TRBD2. Source material: PBMCs. This TCR was sampled from a male donor in good health and CMV-seronegative. DNA of the CDR3: TGTGCCAGTAGTAGGATAGCGGGAGTATACGAGCAGTACTTC. Amino acids: CASSRIAGVYEQYF.